This TCR beta chain came from a study of CD8 T cells in Susac syndrome. RNA totalling roughly 0.45 to 1 ug underwent reverse transcription with random hexamers. TCRdb analysed the immunoSEQ multiplex PCR reads with MiXCR anew, one entry per CDR3 protein. The sample holds about 210,000 distinct CDR3 sequences; 85% to 95% are singletons and the top ten take 0.095% to 0.12%. Looked up from germline, CDR1 is LGHDT and CDR2 is YNNKEL (reference sequence). Trimming removed 1 base from V and 6 bases from J, with 10 bases in between. The CDR3 length is 13 residues. CD8+ and CD4+ T cells taken from blood had their TCR beta sequenced. The study used healthy donors as controls matched for age and sex. The CD8+ and CD4+ T cells were isolated magnetically using a negative isolation approach, whereas the TEMRA cells were enriched by FACS.

Specimen: CD4+ T cells from PBMCs. This sequence originates from a human donor in good health. V is TRBV3-1 and J is TRBJ2-7, with D hard to call. The chain's CDR3 is CASSQGDRREQYF. CDR3 DNA sequence: TGTGCCAGCAGCCAAGGGGATCGACGCGAGCAGTACTTC.